The 28 T cell receptor beta chains presented below share a single source sample, sequenced in a study of blood T cell repertoires in COVID-19. Sequenced by immunoSEQ multiplex PCR; TCRdb stores in-frame clones only, minus some. The sample yields 180,000 or so clones, about nine tenths seen once. Sequencing was done on a sample of peripheral blood. These receptors came from a man younger than 30 with active or convalescent COVID-19.

This clone was detected once. This chain joins TRBV4-1 and TRBJ2-7; D is perhaps TRBD2 (6 bases). The germline CDR1 and CDR2 sequences are MGHRA and YSYEKL. CDR3 length equals 15 residues. Trimming removed 4 bases at V and 3 bases at J, with 16 bases between. CDR3 loop: CASSPHRDSDYEQYF. Here the CDR3 DNA reads TGCGCCAGCAGCCCCCACCGGGACTCTGACTACGAGCAGTACTTC.

The V gene is TRBV2, the J gene TRBJ2-1, with TRBD2 identical over 14 bases. The CDR3 contains 14 residues. Per germline, CDR1 SNHLY and CDR2 FYNNEI. With V trimmed by 6 bases and J by 7 bases, 2 bases remained unmatched. The CDR3 protein is CASRGLAGVNEQFF. The DNA of the CDR3 is TGTGCCAGCAGGGGACTAGCGGGAGTTAATGAGCAGTTCTTC.

The V and J genes are TRBV5-4 and TRBJ2-2, with D possibly TRBD2 on 6 matching bases. V was clipped by 3 bases and J by 2 bases, with 14 bases between them. The germline V gene encodes CDR1 SGHNT and CDR2 YYREEE (reference sequence). CDR3 length: 16 amino acids. This chain's CDR3 is CASSSGKRVNTGELFF. The CDR3 region has the DNA TGTGCCAGCAGCTCAGGGAAGCGGGTTAACACCGGGGAGCTGTTTTTT.

This clone was detected once. The rearrangement links TRBV12-5 to TRBJ1-2, with 8 bases fitting TRBD1. J lost 7 bases, V lost 2 bases, and 9 bases had no gene match. CDR3 size: 15 residues. Per the germline V gene, CDR1 is LGHNT and CDR2 is FRNRAP. The CDR3 DNA follows: TGTGCTAGTGGTTTGTTCGGACAGGGTGAGGCTGGCTACACCTTC. As protein: CASGLFGQGEAGYTF.

The rearrangement joins TRBV7-9 to TRBJ1-2; possibly TRBD1 for D (6 bases). V gave up 5 bases and J gave up 4 bases, with 17 bases separating them. CDR1 is SEHNR, CDR2 FQNEAQ, per germline (reference sequence). This CDR3 is 15 amino acids long. CDR3 sequence (DNA): TGTGCCAGCAGCCAAGGGGGGGCGCAGGTCTATGGCTACACCTTC. This translates into CASSQGGAQVYGYTF.

The rearrangement links TRBV7-2 to TRBJ2-5, with TRBD2 identical over 13 bases. The CDR3 contains 18 residues. Per the germline V gene, CDR1 is SGHTA and CDR2 is FQGNSA. Trimming at V came to 5 bases and at J to 5 bases, leaving 14 bases not matched to a gene. The CDR3 protein is CASSPTIGLAGEEETQYF. The CDR3 nucleotides read TGTGCCAGCAGCCCGACTATTGGACTAGCGGGAGAGGAGGAGACCCAGTACTTC.

The rearrangement uses TRBV5-1 and TRBJ2-5; 9 nucleotides align to TRBD1. The CDR3 length is 14 residues. Unmatched junction bases numbered 5, after V lost 4 bases and J lost 4 bases. Germline CDR1 SGHRS, CDR2 YFSETQ. The CDR3 DNA follows: TGCGCCAGCAGCACCGGGACAGGGCTAGAGACCCAGTACTTC. It is translated as CASSTGTGLETQYF.

The gene calls are TRBV18 and TRBJ2-5, with 10 bases aligning to TRBD1. This CDR3 is built from 16 residues. V was pared by 1 base and J by 2 bases, with 4 bases of the junction left unmatched. Germline CDR1 and CDR2: KGHSH and LQKENI. The CDR3 DNA is TGTGCCAGCTCACCACAGGACAGGGGGTTACAAGAGACCCAGTACTTC. Protein product: CASSPQDRGLQETQYF.

The rearrangement links TRBV6-5 to TRBJ1-4, with 7 bases lining up with TRBD1. The CDR3 length is 14 residues. The V gene's germline CDR1 is MNHEY and CDR2 SVGAGI. After removal of 6 bases from V and 8 bases from J, the junction contained 9 bases not matched to a gene. CDR3 DNA sequence: TGTGCCAGCAGAGAGACAGGGTCTCGGGAAAAACTGTTTTTT. Amino acids: CASRETGSREKLFF.

The chain links TRBV2 to TRBJ2-7; TRBD2 agrees at 7 bases. J gave up 0 bases and V 2 bases, and 10 bases lay outside the gene matches. Germline V gives CDR1 SNHLY, CDR2 FYNNEI. CDR3 size: 17 residues. The CDR3 DNA follows: TGTGCCAGCAGTGAAAATCGTGCTAGCGGTAGCTCCTACGAGCAGTACTTC. Protein sequence: CASSENRASGSSYEQYF.

This chain links TRBV5-1 with TRBJ2-2; 7 nucleotides align to TRBD2. This CDR3 is 14 amino acids long. Germline lookup yields CDR1 SGHRS and CDR2 YFSETQ. The V and J ends lost 6 bases and 6 bases, in that order; junction bases with no gene match: 8. In DNA form, the CDR3 reads TGCGCCAGCATGCGTGCGGGAGAGGCCGGGGAGCTGTTTTTT. Translated, it gives CASMRAGEAGELFF.

The chain uses TRBV7-9 and TRBJ1-2; unclear D gene. The V gene's germline CDR1 is SEHNR and CDR2 FQNEAQ (reference sequence). The CDR3 has 14 residues. The germline V and J ends were trimmed by 6 bases and 3 bases, with 14 bases remaining between them. The CDR3 reads CASRKSEGYYGYTF. Here the CDR3 DNA reads TGTGCCAGCAGAAAGTCGGAGGGTTACTATGGCTACACCTTC.

This chain joins TRBV27 and TRBJ1-2, with 9 bases matching TRBD1. The V gene end was trimmed by 7 bases and the J gene end by 5 bases; junction bases not matched to a gene: 26. This CDR3 comprises 20 residues. CDR1 is MNHEY, CDR2 SMNVEV, per germline (reference sequence). CDR3 region: CASTPVRGGQGLGGGYGYTF. For the CDR3, the DNA is TGTGCCAGCACCCCCGTGAGGGGCGGACAGGGGCTTGGCGGGGGATATGGCTACACCTTC.

J is TRBJ2-7 and V is TRBV18; tentative D call: TRBD1 (5 bases). The CDR3 is 13 amino acids. CDR1 KGHSH and CDR2 LQKENI come from the germline V gene. Trimming removed 5 bases from V and 5 bases from J, with 13 bases in between. This chain's CDR3 is CASSTRQPHEQYF. The DNA of the CDR3 is TGTGCCAGCTCAACAAGACAGCCCCACGAGCAGTACTTC.

The V gene is TRBV5-6, the J gene TRBJ2-1; D is possibly TRBD2 (6 bases). There are 13 residues in the CDR3. CDR1 and CDR2 from the germline V gene are SGHDT and YYEEEE. V lost 4 bases, J lost 3 bases, and 8 bases lay in between. The CDR3 protein is CASSRDFYNEQFF. The CDR3 DNA reads TGTGCCAGCAGCCGGGACTTCTACAATGAGCAGTTCTTC.

This clone was seen only a few times. The chain links TRBV3-1 (or the pseudogene TRBV3-2) to TRBJ1-2, with unresolved D. The germline V and J ends were trimmed by 4 bases and 8 bases, with 17 bases remaining between them. Germline-derived CDR1 and CDR2 are LGHDT and YNNKEL (reference sequence). The CDR3 extends over 14 amino acids. As DNA, the CDR3 is TGTGCCAGCAGCCGTACTGAGACCCTCGGGGGCTACACCTTC. Protein sequence: CASSRTETLGGYTF.

The genes are TRBV29-1 and TRBJ2-7; D is perhaps TRBD2 (6 bases). CDR3 length: 13 amino acids. CDR1 is SQVTM and CDR2 is ANQGSEA in the germline V gene. Trimming removed 5 bases from V and 3 bases from J, with 14 bases in between. The CDR3 loop reads CSVPQEGGYEQYF. Here the CDR3 DNA reads TGCAGCGTTCCCCAGGAGGGAGGCTACGAGCAGTACTTC.

The rearrangement links TRBV5-1 to TRBJ1-1; 9 positions agree with TRBD1. Germline V CDR1 and CDR2: SGHRS, YFSETQ. The CDR3 has 14 amino acids. Unmatched junction bases numbered 4, after V lost 2 bases and J lost 5 bases. The CDR3 here is CASSFFGQGTEAFF. The CDR3 DNA is TGCGCCAGCAGCTTTTTCGGACAGGGGACTGAAGCTTTCTTT.

As regards this clone: Other DNA sequences in the sample encode the same CDR3. The gene calls are TRBV29-1 and TRBJ2-2; weak D call: TRBD1 (5 bases). Germline loops: CDR1 SQVTM, CDR2 ANQGSEA. The CDR3 spans 14 residues. Trimming stripped 2 bases from V and 1 base from J, with 8 bases between. CDR3 region: CSVERGQNTGELFF. DNA of the CDR3: TGCAGCGTTGAAAGGGGCCAGAACACCGGGGAGCTGTTTTTT.

This clone has a handful of counts. The chain joins TRBV6-2 or TRBV6-3 to TRBJ2-2; D not resolved. Germline values: CDR1 MNHEY, CDR2 SVGEGT. V lost 5 bases to trimming and J lost 6 bases, with 13 bases between them. This CDR3 is built from 14 residues. CDR3 amino acids: CASSPTSQPGELFF. CDR3 sequence (DNA): TGTGCCAGCAGTCCCACCTCACAGCCCGGGGAGCTGTTTTTT.

The V and J genes are TRBV7-9 and TRBJ2-3, with D perhaps matching TRBD2 (6 bases). This CDR3 comprises 14 residues. Germline assignment: CDR1 SEHNR and CDR2 FQNEAQ (reference sequence). Trimming pared 4 bases from V and 0 bases from J, leaving 8 bases between. CDR3 DNA sequence: TGTGCCAGCAGCTCCAGCGGGAGCACAGATACGCAGTATTTT. Protein product: CASSSSGSTDTQYF.

The genes are TRBV19 and TRBJ2-7, with 8 bases matching TRBD1. The CDR3 loop spans 15 amino acids. CDR1 LNHDA and CDR2 SQIVND come from the germline V gene (reference sequence). The V gene end was trimmed by 4 bases and the J gene end by 2 bases; junction bases not matched to a gene: 7. CDR3: CASSSRQGMPYEQYF. CDR3 coding DNA: TGTGCCAGTAGTAGCAGACAGGGGATGCCCTACGAGCAGTACTTC. Drawing the rest from reference TRBV19 and TRBJ2-7, the complete variable domain is DGGITQSPKYLFRKEGQNVTLSCEQNLNHDAMYWYRQDPGQGLRLIYYSQIVNDFQKGDIAEGYSVSREKKESFPLTVTSAQKNPTAFYLCASSSRQGMPYEQYFGPGTRLTVT.

This chain joins TRBV5-1 and TRBJ2-7; TRBD2 aligns across 7 bases. Germline V gene lookup returns CDR1 SGHRS and CDR2 YFSETQ. The CDR3 spans 14 residues. V was pared by 2 bases and J by 2 bases, with 4 bases of the junction left unmatched. The CDR3 DNA is TGCGCCAGCAGCTTTGGGGCGGGAGCCTACGAGCAGTACTTC. Translation: CASSFGAGAYEQYF.

The genes are TRBV5-1 and TRBJ1-1; D is possibly TRBD1 (5 bases). The length of the CDR3 is 16 residues. The V and J ends lost 3 bases and 0 bases respectively, with 15 bases between them. Germline V lookup: CDR1 SGHRS, CDR2 YFSETQ. CDR3 DNA sequence: TGCGCCAGCAGCTCCCTCGGGGGGGTTGTGAACACTGAAGCTTTCTTT. This sequence encodes CASSSLGGVVNTEAFF.

V and J are TRBV4-1 and TRBJ1-2, with D unresolved. CDR1 and CDR2 (germline): MGHRA, YSYEKL. The V gene lost 0 bases and the J gene lost 0 bases, with 17 bases spanning the gap. This CDR3 has 18 amino acids. CDR3 region: CASSQDRAMASSNYGYTF. Written as DNA, the CDR3 is TGCGCCAGCAGCCAAGACCGTGCAATGGCTTCCTCTAACTATGGCTACACCTTC.

This clone was found a few times. This chain connects TRBV24-1 to TRBJ2-5; TRBD1 matches at 10 bases. J lost 5 bases, V lost 3 bases, and 8 bases had no gene match. The germline V gene encodes CDR1 KGHDR and CDR2 SFDVKD. The CDR3 is 16 amino acids. The CDR3, as DNA: TGTGCCACCAGTGATGTCGTAAGGACAGGGGGGGAGACCCAGTACTTC. This gives the protein CATSDVVRTGGETQYF.

The chain links TRBV7-3 to TRBJ2-3, with 9 bases lining up with TRBD2. Germline trimming cut 1 base from V and 4 bases from J; bases unmatched to any gene: 0. Germline CDR1 SGHTA, CDR2 FQGTGA. This CDR3 has 14 amino acids. The CDR3 DNA reads TGTGCCAGCAGCTTAAGCGGGGGGGCAGATACGCAGTATTTT. Translating it yields CASSLSGGADTQYF.

This chain joins TRBV29-1 and TRBJ1-2; TRBD1 is a possible D gene (6 bases). Germline CDR1 and CDR2: SQVTM and ANQGSEA. Between the trimmed V and J ends, which lost 0 bases and 12 bases, there was a span of 11 bases. The CDR3 is 11 amino acids. The CDR3 reads CSVEERRGHTF. The CDR3 nucleotides read TGCAGCGTTGAAGAGCGCAGGGGACACACCTTC.